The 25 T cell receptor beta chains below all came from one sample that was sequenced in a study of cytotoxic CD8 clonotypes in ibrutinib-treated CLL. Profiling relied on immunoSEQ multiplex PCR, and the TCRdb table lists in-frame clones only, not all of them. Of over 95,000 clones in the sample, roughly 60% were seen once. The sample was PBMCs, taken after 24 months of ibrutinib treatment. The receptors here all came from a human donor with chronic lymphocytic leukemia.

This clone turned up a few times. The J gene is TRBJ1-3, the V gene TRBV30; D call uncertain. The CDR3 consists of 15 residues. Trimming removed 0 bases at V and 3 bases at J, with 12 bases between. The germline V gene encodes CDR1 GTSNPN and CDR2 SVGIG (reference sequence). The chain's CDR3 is CAWSVDPAGGNTIYF. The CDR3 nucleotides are TGTGCCTGGAGTGTAGACCCGGCGGGTGGAAACACCATATATTTT.

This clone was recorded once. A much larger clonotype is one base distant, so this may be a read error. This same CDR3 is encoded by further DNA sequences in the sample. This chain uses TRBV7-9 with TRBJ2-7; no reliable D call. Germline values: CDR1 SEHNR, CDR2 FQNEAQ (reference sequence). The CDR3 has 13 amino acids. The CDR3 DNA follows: TGCGCCAGCAGCTTCAGGACCGTCTACGAGCAGTACTTC. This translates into CASSFRTVYEQYF.

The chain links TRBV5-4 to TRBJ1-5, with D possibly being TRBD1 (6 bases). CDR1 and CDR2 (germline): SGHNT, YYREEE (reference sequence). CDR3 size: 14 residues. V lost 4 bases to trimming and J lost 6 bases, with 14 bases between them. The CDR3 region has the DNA TGTGCCAGCAGCCTACAGGGAGGGAGTCAGCCCCAGCATTTT. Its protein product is CASSLQGGSQPQHF.

CDR3 sequence reads: CASRKTGGEQYF. The DNA for the CDR3 is TGTGCCAGCAGAAAGACAGGGGGCGAGCAGTACTTC. The gene calls are TRBV5-8 and TRBJ2-7; 9 bases align to TRBD1. The CDR3 covers 12 residues. V shed 5 bases and J 6 bases; nucleotides not matched to a gene: 3. Germline assignment: CDR1 SGHTS and CDR2 YDEGEE. The full variable domain, with the rest looked up from reference TRBV5-8 and TRBJ2-7, is EAGVTQSPTHLIKTRGQQATLRCSPISGHTSVYWYQQALGLGLQFLLWYDEGEERNRGNFPPRFSGRQFPNYSSELNVNALELEDSALYLCASRKTGGEQYFGPGTRLTVT.

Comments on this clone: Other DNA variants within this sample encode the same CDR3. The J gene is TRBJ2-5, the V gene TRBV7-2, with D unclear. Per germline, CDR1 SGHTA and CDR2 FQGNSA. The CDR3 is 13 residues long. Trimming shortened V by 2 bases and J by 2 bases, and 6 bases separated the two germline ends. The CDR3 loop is CASSLTLQETQYF. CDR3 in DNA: TGTGCCAGCAGCTTAACTCTACAAGAGACCCAGTACTTC.

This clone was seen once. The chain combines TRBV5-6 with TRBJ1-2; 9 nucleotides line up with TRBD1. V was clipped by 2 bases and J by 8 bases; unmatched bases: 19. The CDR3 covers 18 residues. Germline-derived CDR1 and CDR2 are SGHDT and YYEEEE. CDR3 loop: CASSFDRGAVPPEGGYTF. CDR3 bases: TGTGCCAGCAGCTTTGACAGGGGGGCTGTCCCCCCCGAAGGAGGCTACACCTTC.

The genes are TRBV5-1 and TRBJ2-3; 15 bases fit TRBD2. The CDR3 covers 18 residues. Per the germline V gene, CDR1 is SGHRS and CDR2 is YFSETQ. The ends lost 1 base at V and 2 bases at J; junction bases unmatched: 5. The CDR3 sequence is CASSLIGTSGGNTDTQYF. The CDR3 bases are TGCGCCAGCAGCTTGATCGGGACTAGCGGGGGGAACACAGATACGCAGTATTTT. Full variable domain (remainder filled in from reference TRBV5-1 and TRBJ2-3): KAGVTQTPRYLIKTRGQQVTLSCSPISGHRSVSWYQQTPGQGLQFLFEYFSETQRNKGNFPGRFSGRQFSNSRSEMNVSTLELGDSALYLCASSLIGTSGGNTDTQYFGPGTRLTVL.

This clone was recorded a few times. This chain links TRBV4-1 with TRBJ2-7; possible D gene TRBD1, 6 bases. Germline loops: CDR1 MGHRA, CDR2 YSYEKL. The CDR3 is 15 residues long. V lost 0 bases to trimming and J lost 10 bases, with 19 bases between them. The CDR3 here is CASSQDRTAPNHQYF. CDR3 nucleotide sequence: TGCGCCAGCAGCCAAGATAGGACAGCCCCTAATCACCAGTACTTC.

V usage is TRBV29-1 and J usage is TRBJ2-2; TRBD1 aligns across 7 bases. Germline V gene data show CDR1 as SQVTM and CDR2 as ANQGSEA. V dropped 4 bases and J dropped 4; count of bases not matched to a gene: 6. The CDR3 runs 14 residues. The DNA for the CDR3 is TGCAGCGTTGGTGGGACAGAGATCACCGGGGAGCTGTTTTTT. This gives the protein CSVGGTEITGELFF.

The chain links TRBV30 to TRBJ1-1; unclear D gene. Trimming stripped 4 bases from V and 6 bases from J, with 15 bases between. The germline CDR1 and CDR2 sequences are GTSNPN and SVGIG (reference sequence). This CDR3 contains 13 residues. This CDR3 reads CAWNLPGIPEAFF. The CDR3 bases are TGTGCCTGGAATCTCCCGGGGATCCCTGAAGCTTTCTTT.

The DNA for the CDR3 is TGTGCCAGCAGTTTGGGACTATCATTACAAGAGACCCAGTACTTC. It codes for CASSLGLSLQETQYF. The chain uses TRBV28 and TRBJ2-5, with TRBD2 identical over 7 bases. The CDR3 loop spans 15 amino acids. V lost 3 bases and J lost 2; bases outside the gene matches: 6. The germline gives CDR1 MDHEN, CDR2 SYDVKM.

CDR3: CASSPDGHEQYF. CDR3 nucleotides: TGTGCCAGCAGCCCGGACGGCCATGAGCAGTACTTC. The chain is built from TRBV5-6 and TRBJ2-7; no clear D. Germline values: CDR1 SGHDT, CDR2 YYEEEE. Trimming pared 4 bases from V and 7 bases from J, leaving 12 bases between. This CDR3 contains 12 residues.

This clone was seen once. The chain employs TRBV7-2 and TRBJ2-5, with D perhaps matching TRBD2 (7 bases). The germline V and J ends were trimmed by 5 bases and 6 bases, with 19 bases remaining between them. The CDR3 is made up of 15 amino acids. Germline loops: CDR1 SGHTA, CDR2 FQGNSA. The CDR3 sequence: CASSLRTGGEKTQYF. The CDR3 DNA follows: TGTGCCAGCAGCCTCCGAACGGGGGGCGAAAAGACCCAGTACTTC. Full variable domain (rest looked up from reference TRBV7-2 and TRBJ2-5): GAGVSQSPSNKVTEKGKDVELRCDPISGHTALYWYRQSLGQGLEFLIYFQGNSAPDKSGLPSDRFSAERTGGSVSTLTIQRTQQEDSAVYLCASSLRTGGEKTQYFGPGTRLLVL.

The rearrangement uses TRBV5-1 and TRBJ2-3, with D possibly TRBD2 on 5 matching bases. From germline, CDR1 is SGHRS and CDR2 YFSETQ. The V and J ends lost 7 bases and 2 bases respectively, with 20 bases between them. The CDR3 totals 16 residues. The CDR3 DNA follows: TGCGCCAGCCGTCCCCCCCCTACGGGGTACACAGATACGCAGTATTTT. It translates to CASRPPPTGYTDTQYF. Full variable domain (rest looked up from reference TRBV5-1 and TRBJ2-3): KAGVTQTPRYLIKTRGQQVTLSCSPISGHRSVSWYQQTPGQGLQFLFEYFSETQRNKGNFPGRFSGRQFSNSRSEMNVSTLELGDSALYLCASRPPPTGYTDTQYFGPGTRLTVL.

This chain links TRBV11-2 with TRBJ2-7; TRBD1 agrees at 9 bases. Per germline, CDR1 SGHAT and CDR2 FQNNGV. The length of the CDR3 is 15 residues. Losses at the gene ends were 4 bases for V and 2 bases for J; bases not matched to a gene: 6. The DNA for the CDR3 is TGTGCCAGCAGCTCCCCCGGGACAGGGACCTACGAGCAGTACTTC. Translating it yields CASSSPGTGTYEQYF.

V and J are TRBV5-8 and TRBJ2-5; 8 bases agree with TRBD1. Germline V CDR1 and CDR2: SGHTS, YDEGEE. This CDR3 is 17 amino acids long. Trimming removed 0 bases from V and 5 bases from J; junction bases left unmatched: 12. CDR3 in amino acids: CASSLAGDTGGSETQYF. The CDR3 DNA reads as TGTGCCAGCAGCTTGGCCGGCGATACAGGGGGTTCGGAGACCCAGTACTTC.

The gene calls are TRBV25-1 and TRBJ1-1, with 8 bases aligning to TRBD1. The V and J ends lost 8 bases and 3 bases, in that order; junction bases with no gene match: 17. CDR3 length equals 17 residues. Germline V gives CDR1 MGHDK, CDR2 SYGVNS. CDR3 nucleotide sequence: TGTGCCAGCGTCAGGACAGGGCTAAGGCACGAGGACACTGAAGCTTTCTTT. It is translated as CASVRTGLRHEDTEAFF.

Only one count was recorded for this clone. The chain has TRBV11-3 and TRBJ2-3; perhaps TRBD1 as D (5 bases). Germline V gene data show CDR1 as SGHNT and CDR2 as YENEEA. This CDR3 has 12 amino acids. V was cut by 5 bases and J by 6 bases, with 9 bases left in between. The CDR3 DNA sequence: TGTGCCAGCAGCCAGGGTCACGATACGCAGTATTTT. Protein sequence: CASSQGHDTQYF. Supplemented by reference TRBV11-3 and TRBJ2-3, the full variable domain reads EAGVVQSPRYKIIEKKQPVAFWCNPISGHNTLYWYLQNLGQGPELLIRYENEEAVDDSQLPKDRFSAERLKGVDSTLKIQPAELGDSAVYLCASSQGHDTQYFGPGTRLTVL.

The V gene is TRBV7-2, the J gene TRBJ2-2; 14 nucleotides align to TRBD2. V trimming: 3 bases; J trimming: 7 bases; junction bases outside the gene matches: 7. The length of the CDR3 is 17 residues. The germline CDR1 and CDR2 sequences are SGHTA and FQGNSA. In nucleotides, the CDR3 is TGTGCCAGCAGCTTGACTAGCGGGGGGGCCTTCGGCGGGGAGCTGTTTTTT. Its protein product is CASSLTSGGAFGGELFF.

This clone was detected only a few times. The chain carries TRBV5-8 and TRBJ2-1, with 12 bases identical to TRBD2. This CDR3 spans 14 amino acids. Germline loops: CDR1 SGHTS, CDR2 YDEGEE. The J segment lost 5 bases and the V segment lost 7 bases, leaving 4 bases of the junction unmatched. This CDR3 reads CASRPSGGDNEQFF. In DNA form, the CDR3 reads TGTGCCAGCCGTCCTAGCGGGGGGGACAATGAGCAGTTCTTC.

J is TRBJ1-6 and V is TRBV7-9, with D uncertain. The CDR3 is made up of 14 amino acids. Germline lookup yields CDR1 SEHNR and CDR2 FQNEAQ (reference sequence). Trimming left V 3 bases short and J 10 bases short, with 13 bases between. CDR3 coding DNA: TGTGCCAGCAGCTTGTCTCCCCCGGGGTCACCCCTCCACTTT. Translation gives CASSLSPPGSPLHF.

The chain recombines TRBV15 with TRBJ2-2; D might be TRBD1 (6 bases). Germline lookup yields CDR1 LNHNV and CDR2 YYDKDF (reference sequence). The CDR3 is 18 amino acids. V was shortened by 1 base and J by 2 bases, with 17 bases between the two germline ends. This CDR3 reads CATSRADRPSHNTGELFF. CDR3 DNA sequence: TGTGCCACCAGCAGAGCTGACAGGCCGTCCCATAACACCGGGGAGCTGTTTTTT.

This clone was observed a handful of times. The CDR3 loop is CASRGQGRQPQHF. The CDR3 DNA sequence: TGTGCCAGCAGAGGACAGGGGCGTCAGCCCCAGCATTTT. J is TRBJ1-5 and V is TRBV25-1, with 9 bases lining up with TRBD1. Germline lookup yields CDR1 MGHDK and CDR2 SYGVNS. V dropped 6 bases and J dropped 6; count of bases not matched to a gene: 3. The length of the CDR3 is 13 residues.

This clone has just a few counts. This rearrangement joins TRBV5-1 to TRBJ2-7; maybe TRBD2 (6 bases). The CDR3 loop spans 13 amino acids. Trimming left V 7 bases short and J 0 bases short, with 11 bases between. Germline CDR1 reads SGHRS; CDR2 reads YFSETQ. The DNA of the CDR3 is TGCGCCAGCGGACGGGGGAGCTCCTACGAGCAGTACTTC. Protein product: CASGRGSSYEQYF.

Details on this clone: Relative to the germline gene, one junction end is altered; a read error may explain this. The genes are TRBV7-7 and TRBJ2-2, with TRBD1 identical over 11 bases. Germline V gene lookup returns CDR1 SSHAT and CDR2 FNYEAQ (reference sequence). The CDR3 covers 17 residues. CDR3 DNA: TGTGCTAGCAGCTCCTCGGGACAGGGGGTTGGATCCGGGGAGCTGTTTTTT. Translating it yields CASSSSGQGVGSGELFF.